The table lists the clone carrying this T cell receptor (beta chain) with many counts. Its antigen is currently unknown. This sample was included in a study of T-cell memory formation after mild COVID-19. Study findings and constraints: Later expanders leaned CD4+, whereas day 15 to 85 contracting clones were balanced CD4/CD8.

MiXCR, applied by TCRdb to the 5' RACE reads, yields one record per CDR3 protein. The profile shows around 29,000 distinct CDR3 sequences, 12% of them singletons. V trimming: 1 base; J trimming: 6 bases; junction bases outside the gene matches: 7. CDR3 length equals 15 residues. CDR1 is LGHNA, CDR2 YNFKEQ, per germline. The chain combines TRBV4-2 with TRBJ2-3, with 7 bases aligning to TRBD2. The TCR comes from an adult woman who had mild COVID-19 (a few samples of this study predate the infection). Cell type and time point are not known. Sequenced material: PBMCs or a T cell subset sorted from them (not recorded which). This chain's CDR3 is CASSQGQRGEDTQYF. CDR3 sequence (DNA): TGTGCCAGCAGCCAAGGGCAACGGGGGGAGGATACGCAGTATTTT.